This T cell receptor beta chain was identified during a study of cytomegalovirus exposure and HLA in healthy donors. Study-wide points: Later analysis found that TCR beta chains associated with HLA were more clonally expanded than other, equally common chains. The authors enumerated 180 or so TCR beta chains as linked to cytomegalovirus.

The PCR employed 60 Vbeta primers together with 13 Jbeta primers. TCRdb's copy holds only in-frame clones and misses some; the assay was immunoSEQ multiplex PCR. This sample's table has around 120,000 clones. Worth noting for this clone: The antigen is unknown.

V lost 1 base and J 1 base, leaving 8 bases between the germline ends. CDR1 and CDR2 (germline): SGDLS, YYNGEE. The CDR3 is made up of 14 amino acids. Sequenced: PBMCs. This chain joins TRBV9 and TRBJ2-5, with D perhaps TRBD1 (5 bases). The origin of this receptor is a man in his forties or fifties in good health and CMV-seronegative. CDR3 sequence: CASSVRGGQETQYF. The CDR3 bases are TGTGCCAGCAGCGTAAGGGGCGGCCAAGAGACCCAGTACTTC.